This T cell receptor beta chain was recorded in a study of blood T cell repertoires in COVID-19. Sequenced by immunoSEQ multiplex PCR; TCRdb stores in-frame clones only, minus some. The sample records 150,000 to 200,000 clones, about 88% being singletons. Per germline, CDR1 MNHEY and CDR2 SVGAGI. With 8 bases removed from V and 2 bases from J, the gap between germline ends came to 10 bases. The CDR3 extends over 13 amino acids. The sequence came from a man younger than 35 with acute or convalescent COVID-19. This sequence joins TRBV6-5 and TRBJ2-1; D might be TRBD2 (5 bases). The sample comprised peripheral blood. The CDR3 region is CASRWTAYNEQFF. The CDR3 DNA sequence: TGTGCCAGCCGGTGGACTGCCTACAATGAGCAGTTCTTC.